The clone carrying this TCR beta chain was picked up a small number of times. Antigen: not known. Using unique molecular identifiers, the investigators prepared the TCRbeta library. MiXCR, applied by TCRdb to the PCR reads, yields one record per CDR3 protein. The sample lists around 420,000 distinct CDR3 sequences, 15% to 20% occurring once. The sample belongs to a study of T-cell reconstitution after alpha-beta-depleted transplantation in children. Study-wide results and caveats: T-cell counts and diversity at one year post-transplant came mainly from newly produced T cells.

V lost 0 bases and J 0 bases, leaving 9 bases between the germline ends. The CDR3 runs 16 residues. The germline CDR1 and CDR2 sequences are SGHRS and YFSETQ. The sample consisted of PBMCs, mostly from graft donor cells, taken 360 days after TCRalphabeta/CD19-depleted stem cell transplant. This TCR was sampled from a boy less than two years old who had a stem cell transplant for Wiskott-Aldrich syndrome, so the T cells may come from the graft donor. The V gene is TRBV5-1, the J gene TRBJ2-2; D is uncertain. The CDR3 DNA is TGCGCCAGCAGCTTGGCAGCAGGAGCGAACACCGGGGAGCTGTTTTTT. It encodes CASSLAAGANTGELFF.